The 20 T cell receptor beta chains in this list originate from one sample, sequenced in a study of T cells in localized non-small cell lung cancer. Generated by immunoSEQ multiplex PCR, the TCRdb table keeps only in-frame clones and is missing some. This sample has about 2,300 clones, with around 38% found just once. The sample was normal lung tissue next to the tumor, taken before any cancer treatment. Every receptor here comes from a man aged 35 to 70 with stage II lung adenocarcinoma.

This clone was counted once. This chain links TRBV19 with TRBJ1-1, with 10 bases identical to TRBD1. The V gene end was trimmed by 6 bases and the J gene end by 2 bases; junction bases not matched to a gene: 6. This CDR3 spans 15 amino acids. The germline V gene encodes CDR1 LNHDA and CDR2 SQIVND (reference sequence). For the CDR3, the DNA is TGTGCCAGTAGGGCCGGGACAGGGGCTAACACTGAAGCTTTCTTT. Its translation is CASRAGTGANTEAFF.

The chain employs TRBV11-3 and TRBJ1-2; 7 bases match TRBD1. The germline CDR1 and CDR2 sequences are SGHNT and YENEEA. The junction had 3 bases not matched to a gene; V was cut back by 3 bases and J by 2 bases. The CDR3 contains 14 residues. This CDR3 is CASSLTGLNYGYTF. DNA for the CDR3: TGTGCCAGCAGCTTGACAGGGCTGAACTATGGCTACACCTTC.

This clone has just a few counts. The V gene is TRBV11-3, the J gene TRBJ1-4; TRBD1 is a possible D gene (5 bases). This CDR3 comprises 15 residues. V lost 5 bases to trimming and J lost 8 bases, with 18 bases between them. Germline V gene data show CDR1 as SGHNT and CDR2 as YENEEA. The CDR3 DNA follows: TGTGCCAGCAGCCCCTCAGTGGGGGTGAAGGAAAAACTGTTTTTT. Translation gives CASSPSVGVKEKLFF.

Worth noting for this clone: One junction end does not reproduce the germline sequence, and a read error may be involved. V gene TRBV29-1 combines with J gene TRBJ2-4, with D possibly called TRBD1 or TRBD2 (6 bases each). CDR1 and CDR2 (germline): SQVTM, ANQGSEA. The CDR3 totals 14 residues. CDR3 protein: CSGRGVGDKNIQYF. Here the CDR3 DNA reads TGCAGCGGGAGGGGGGTAGGAGACAAAAACATTCAATACTTC.

This chain joins TRBV11-3 and TRBJ2-3; TRBD2 matches at 9 bases. J was trimmed by 4 bases and V by 5 bases; bases with no gene match: 13. Looked up from germline, CDR1 is SGHNT and CDR2 is YENEEA. CDR3 length equals 17 residues. The CDR3 region has the DNA TGTGCCAGCAGCCAATATACCGGGACTAGCCTCCCAGATACGCAGTATTTT. This codes for CASSQYTGTSLPDTQYF.

The CDR3 DNA follows: TGTGCCAGCTCACCAGGGACAGGTGATGGCATTCAGTACTTC. Protein sequence: CASSPGTGDGIQYF. The rearrangement joins TRBV18 to TRBJ2-4; 8 nucleotides agree with TRBD1. This CDR3 is built from 14 residues. CDR1 is KGHSH, CDR2 LQKENI, per germline. V lost 2 bases, J lost 9 bases, and 6 bases stayed unmatched.

The rearrangement joins TRBV19 to TRBJ2-7, with 7 nucleotides matching TRBD2. The germline V gene has CDR1 LNHDA and CDR2 SQIVND (reference sequence). The CDR3 is 13 residues long. The V and J ends lost 4 bases and 3 bases, in that order; junction bases with no gene match: 3. CDR3 nucleotides: TGTGCCAGTAGTACAGAGCGGGGCTACGAGCAGTACTTC. Protein: CASSTERGYEQYF.

This clone was detected a few times. The chain has TRBV18 and TRBJ1-1; D remains ambiguous. Trimming pared 2 bases from V and 1 base from J, leaving 5 bases between. The CDR3 consists of 13 residues. Germline CDR1 is KGHSH and CDR2 is LQKENI. Here the CDR3 DNA reads TGTGCCAGCTCACCAATGGCGAACACTGAAGCTTTCTTT. Residues: CASSPMANTEAFF.

This clone has only a few counts. This sequence joins TRBV30 and TRBJ2-3; a weak D match, TRBD2 (5 bases). This CDR3 contains 15 residues. Germline V gene lookup returns CDR1 GTSNPN and CDR2 SVGIG (reference sequence). Trimming pared 8 bases from V and 1 base from J, leaving 19 bases between. The CDR3 protein is CAGCLTEAGTDTQYF. In DNA, the CDR3 is TGTGCCGGATGTTTGACGGAAGCGGGCACAGATACGCAGTATTTT.

The chain employs TRBV18 and TRBJ2-2; 9 nucleotides align to TRBD1. After removal of 3 bases from V and 5 bases from J, the junction contained 7 bases not matched to a gene. Germline CDR1 reads KGHSH; CDR2 reads LQKENI. CDR3 length: 16 residues. The CDR3 here is CASSPTGQGGTGELFF. The CDR3 DNA reads as TGTGCCAGCTCACCTACGGGACAGGGCGGAACCGGGGAGCTGTTTTTT.

In this sample, this clone is medium-sized. The genes are TRBV1 and TRBJ2-1. TRBV1 is a recognized pseudogene. This CDR3 is 15 amino acids long. The chain's CDR3 is CTSSHPDPPYNEQFF. DNA of the CDR3: TGCACCAGCAGCCACCCGGACCCGCCCTACAATGAGCAGTTCTTC.

This clone has a handful of counts. The gene calls are TRBV6-8 and TRBJ2-1; TRBD2 matches 7 bases. J lost 0 bases, V lost 2 bases, and 10 bases had no gene match. Germline CDR1 and CDR2: MNHGY and SAAAGT. The CDR3 length is 18 residues. Here the CDR3 DNA reads TGTGCCAGCAGTTACCCACTAGACGGGGGGACCTCCTACAATGAGCAGTTCTTC. Its protein product is CASSYPLDGGTSYNEQFF.

This chain uses TRBV6-8 with TRBJ2-2, with 7 positions matching TRBD1. The germline V gene has CDR1 MNHGY and CDR2 SAAAGT. Trimming cost V 6 bases and J 3 bases; bases outside gene matches: 7. There are 15 residues in the CDR3. The CDR3 loop is CASSLQGTHTGELFF. CDR3 nucleotides: TGTGCCAGCAGCTTACAGGGGACGCACACCGGGGAGCTGTTTTTT.

The sample holds a few counts of this clone. The chain recombines TRBV6-8 with TRBJ1-4, with D unclear. The V end was cut by 4 bases, the J end by 8 bases, with 8 bases between. Germline lookup yields CDR1 MNHGY and CDR2 SAAAGT. CDR3 length equals 12 residues. The CDR3 region is CASSFGLEKLFF. CDR3 nucleotide sequence: TGTGCCAGCAGTTTTGGGTTGGAAAAACTGTTTTTT.

V usage is TRBV28 and J usage is TRBJ1-3; the D gene is possibly TRBD1 (5 bases). The germline V and J ends were trimmed by 3 bases and 0 bases, with 12 bases remaining between them. This CDR3 spans 16 amino acids. Germline CDR1 reads MDHEN; CDR2 reads SYDVKM. The CDR3 loop is CASSLGRRHSGNTIYF. The CDR3 region has the DNA TGTGCCAGCAGTTTGGGACGCCGTCACTCTGGAAACACCATATATTTT.

This clone appeared a few times. V usage is TRBV15 and J usage is TRBJ2-6; D is unresolved. From germline, CDR1 is LNHNV and CDR2 YYDKDF (reference sequence). CDR3 size: 14 residues. V lost 1 base to trimming and J lost 3 bases, with 4 bases between them. The CDR3 DNA reads TGTGCCACCAGCAGAGGGAATGGGGCCAACGTCCTGACTTTC. Translated: CATSRGNGANVLTF.

The gene calls are TRBV28 and TRBJ2-3; the D gene is possibly TRBD2 (5 bases). CDR1 and CDR2 (germline): MDHEN, SYDVKM. V lost 4 bases, J lost 0 bases, and 14 bases lay in between. This CDR3 region has 16 residues. The CDR3 DNA reads as TGTGCCAGCAGTTCCCTAGCAGATCCTAGCACAGATACGCAGTATTTT. This translates into CASSSLADPSTDTQYF.

CDR3 residues: CASSLSRDEQFF. As DNA, the CDR3 is TGTGCCAGCAGTTTAAGCCGGGATGAGCAGTTCTTC. The chain couples TRBV28 to TRBJ2-1; D call uncertain. Deletions cut 2 bases from V and 8 bases from J, with 7 bases between. The CDR3 sequence is 12 residues long. Germline CDR1 and CDR2: MDHEN and SYDVKM.

The chain joins TRBV14 to TRBJ2-1; 7 bases are a match to TRBD2. With 8 bases clipped from V and 13 bases from J, the junction kept 20 bases outside the gene matches. The CDR3 loop spans 15 amino acids. Germline CDR1 SGHDN, CDR2 FVKESK. The CDR3 bases are TGTGCCAGCGGCCTCGTGGGAGGGGACGGTTACGTACAGTTCTTC. Translation gives CASGLVGGDGYVQFF.

By sample share, this clone is medium-sized. The CDR3 DNA is TGTGCCAGCAGTGCAGGACAGGGGGCTCAATATGGCTACACCTTC. Amino acids: CASSAGQGAQYGYTF. The chain couples TRBV6-8 to TRBJ1-2; 11 bases align to TRBD1. The length of the CDR3 is 15 residues. J gave up 5 bases and V 5 bases, and 7 bases lay outside the gene matches. In germline, CDR1 is MNHGY, CDR2 SAAAGT.